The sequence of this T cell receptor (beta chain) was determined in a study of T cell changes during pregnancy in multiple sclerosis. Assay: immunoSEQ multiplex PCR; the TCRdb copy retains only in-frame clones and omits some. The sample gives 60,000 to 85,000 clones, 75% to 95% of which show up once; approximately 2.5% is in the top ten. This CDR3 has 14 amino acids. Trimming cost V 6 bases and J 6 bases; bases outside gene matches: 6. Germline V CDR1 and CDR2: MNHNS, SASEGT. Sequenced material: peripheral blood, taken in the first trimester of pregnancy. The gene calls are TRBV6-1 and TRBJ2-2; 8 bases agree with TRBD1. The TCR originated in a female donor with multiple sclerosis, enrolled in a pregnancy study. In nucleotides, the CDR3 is TGTGCCAGCAGACAGACAGGGGAGGCCGGGGAGCTGTTTTTT. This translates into CASRQTGEAGELFF.